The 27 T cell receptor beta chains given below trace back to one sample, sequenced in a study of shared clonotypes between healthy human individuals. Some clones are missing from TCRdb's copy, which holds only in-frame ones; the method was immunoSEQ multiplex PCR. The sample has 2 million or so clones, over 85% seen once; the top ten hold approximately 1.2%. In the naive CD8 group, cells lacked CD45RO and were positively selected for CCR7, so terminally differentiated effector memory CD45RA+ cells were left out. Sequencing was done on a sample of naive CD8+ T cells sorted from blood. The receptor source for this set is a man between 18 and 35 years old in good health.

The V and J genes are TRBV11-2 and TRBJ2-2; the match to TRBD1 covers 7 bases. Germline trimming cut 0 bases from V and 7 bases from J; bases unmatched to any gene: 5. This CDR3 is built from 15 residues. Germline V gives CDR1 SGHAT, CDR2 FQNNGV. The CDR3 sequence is CASSLEQGFVGELFF. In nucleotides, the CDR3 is TGTGCCAGCAGCTTAGAACAGGGGTTCGTCGGGGAGCTGTTTTTT.

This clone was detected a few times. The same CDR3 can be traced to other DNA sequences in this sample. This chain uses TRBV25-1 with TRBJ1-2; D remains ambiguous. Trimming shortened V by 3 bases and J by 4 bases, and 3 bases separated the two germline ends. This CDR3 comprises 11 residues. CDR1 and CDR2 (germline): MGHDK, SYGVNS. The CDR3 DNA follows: TGTGCCAGCAGTGACGGCTATGGCTACACCTTC. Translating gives CASSDGYGYTF.

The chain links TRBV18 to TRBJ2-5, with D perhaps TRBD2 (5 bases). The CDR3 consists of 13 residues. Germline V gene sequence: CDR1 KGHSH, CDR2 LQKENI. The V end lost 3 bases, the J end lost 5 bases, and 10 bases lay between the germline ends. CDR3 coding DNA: TGTGCCAGCTCACCGCCCTGGAGGGAGACCCAGTACTTC. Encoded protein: CASSPPWRETQYF.

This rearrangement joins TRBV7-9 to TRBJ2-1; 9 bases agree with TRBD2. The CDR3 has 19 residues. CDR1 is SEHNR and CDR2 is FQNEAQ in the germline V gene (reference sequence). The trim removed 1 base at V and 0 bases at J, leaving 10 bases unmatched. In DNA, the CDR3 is TGTGCCAGCAGCTTAGGGGGCGGGAGGGCCGCAAGCTCCTACAATGAGCAGTTCTTC. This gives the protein CASSLGGGRAASSYNEQFF.

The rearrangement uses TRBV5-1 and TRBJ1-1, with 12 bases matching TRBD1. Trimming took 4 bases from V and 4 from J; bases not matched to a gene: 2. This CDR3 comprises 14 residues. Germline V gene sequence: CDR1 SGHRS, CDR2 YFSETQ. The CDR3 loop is CASSPGQGATEAFF. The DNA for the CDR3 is TGCGCCAGCAGCCCGGGACAGGGGGCCACTGAAGCTTTCTTT.

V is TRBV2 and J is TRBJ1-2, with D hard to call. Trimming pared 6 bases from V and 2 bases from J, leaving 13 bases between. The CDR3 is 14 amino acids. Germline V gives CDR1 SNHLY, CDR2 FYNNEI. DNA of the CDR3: TGTGCCAGCAGAAACTCCCCGGAAAACTATGGCTACACCTTC. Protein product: CASRNSPENYGYTF.

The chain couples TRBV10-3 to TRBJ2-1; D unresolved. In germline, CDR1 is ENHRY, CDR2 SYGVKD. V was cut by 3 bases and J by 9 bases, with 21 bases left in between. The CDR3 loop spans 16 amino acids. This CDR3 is CAISDPTTGPTAEQFF. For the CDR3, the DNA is TGTGCCATCAGTGACCCCACGACGGGTCCTACAGCTGAGCAGTTCTTC.

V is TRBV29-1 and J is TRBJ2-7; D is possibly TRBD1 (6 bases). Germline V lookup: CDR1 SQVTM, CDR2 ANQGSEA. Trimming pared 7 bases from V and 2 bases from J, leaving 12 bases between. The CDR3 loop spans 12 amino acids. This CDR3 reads CSARDTAYEQYF. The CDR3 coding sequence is TGCAGCGCCCGGGACACCGCCTACGAGCAGTACTTC.

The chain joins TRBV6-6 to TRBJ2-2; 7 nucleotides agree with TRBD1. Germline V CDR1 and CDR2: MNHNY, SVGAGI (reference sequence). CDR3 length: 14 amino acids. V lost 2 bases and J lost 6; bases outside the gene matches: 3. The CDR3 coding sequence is TGTGCCAGCAGTTACGTCCAGGGGGCCGGGGAGCTGTTTTTT. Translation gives CASSYVQGAGELFF.

The CDR3 is CASSLAGTDYNEKLFF. In DNA, the CDR3 is TGTGCCAGCAGCTTAGCGGGGACGGACTATAATGAAAAACTGTTTTTT. The rearrangement links TRBV7-8 to TRBJ1-4; maybe TRBD1 (5 bases). Germline V gene lookup returns CDR1 SGHVS and CDR2 FQNEAQ. The CDR3 is 16 residues long. V lost 0 bases, J lost 4 bases, and 12 bases lay in between.

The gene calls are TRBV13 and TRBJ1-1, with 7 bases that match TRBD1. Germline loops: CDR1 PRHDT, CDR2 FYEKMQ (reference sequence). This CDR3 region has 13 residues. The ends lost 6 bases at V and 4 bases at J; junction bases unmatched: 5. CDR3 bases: TGTGCCAGCAGGACAGGGTTGAGCACTGAAGCTTTCTTT. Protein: CASRTGLSTEAFF.

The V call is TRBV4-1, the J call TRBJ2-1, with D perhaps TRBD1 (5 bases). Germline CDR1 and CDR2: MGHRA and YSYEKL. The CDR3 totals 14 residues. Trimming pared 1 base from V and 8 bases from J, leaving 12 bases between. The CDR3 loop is CASSQVGQLDEQFF. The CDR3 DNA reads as TGCGCCAGCAGCCAAGTGGGGCAGCTTGATGAGCAGTTCTTC.

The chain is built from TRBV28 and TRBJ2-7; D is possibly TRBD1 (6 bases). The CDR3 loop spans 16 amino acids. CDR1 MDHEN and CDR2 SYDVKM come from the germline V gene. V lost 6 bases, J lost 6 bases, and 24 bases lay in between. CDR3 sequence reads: CASRSTGTPPDGEQYF. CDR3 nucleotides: TGTGCCAGCAGGTCAACCGGGACACCCCCCGATGGCGAGCAGTACTTC.

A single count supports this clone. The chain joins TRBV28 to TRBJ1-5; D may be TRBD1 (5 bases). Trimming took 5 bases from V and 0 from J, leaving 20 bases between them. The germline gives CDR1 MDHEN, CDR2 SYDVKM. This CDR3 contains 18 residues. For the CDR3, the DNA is TGTGCCAGCAGTCCCTCACTTGACAGTCGGTATAGCAATCAGCCCCAGCATTTT. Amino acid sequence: CASSPSLDSRYSNQPQHF.

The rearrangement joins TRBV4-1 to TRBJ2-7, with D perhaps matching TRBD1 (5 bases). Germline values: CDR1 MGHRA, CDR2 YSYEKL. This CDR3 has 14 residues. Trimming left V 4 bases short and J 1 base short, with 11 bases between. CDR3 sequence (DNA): TGCGCCAGCAGCCCAGGACAAGCGTCCTACGAGCAGTACTTC. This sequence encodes CASSPGQASYEQYF.

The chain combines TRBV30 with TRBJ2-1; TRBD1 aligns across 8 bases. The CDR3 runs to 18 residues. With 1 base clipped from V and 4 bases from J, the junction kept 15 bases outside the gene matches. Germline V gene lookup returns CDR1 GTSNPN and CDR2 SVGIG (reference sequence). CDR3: CAWSGWSDGTGEYNEQFF. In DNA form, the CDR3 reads TGTGCCTGGAGTGGCTGGAGTGACGGGACAGGAGAGTACAATGAGCAGTTCTTC.

The CDR3 DNA sequence: TGTGCCAGCAGCGAGGTTGGGACTGAAGCTTTCTTT. Amino acids: CASSEVGTEAFF. The gene calls are TRBV5-6 and TRBJ1-1; D is ambiguous. The germline V gene encodes CDR1 SGHDT and CDR2 YYEEEE. V gave up 4 bases and J gave up 5 bases, with 9 bases separating them. The CDR3 has 12 amino acids.

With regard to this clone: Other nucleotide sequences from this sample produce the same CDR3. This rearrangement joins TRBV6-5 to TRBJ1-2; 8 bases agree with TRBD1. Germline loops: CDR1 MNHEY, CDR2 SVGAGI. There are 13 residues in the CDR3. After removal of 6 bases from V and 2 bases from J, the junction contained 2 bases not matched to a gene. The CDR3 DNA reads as TGTGCCAGCAGCCGACAGGGGAACTATGGCTACACCTTC. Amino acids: CASSRQGNYGYTF.

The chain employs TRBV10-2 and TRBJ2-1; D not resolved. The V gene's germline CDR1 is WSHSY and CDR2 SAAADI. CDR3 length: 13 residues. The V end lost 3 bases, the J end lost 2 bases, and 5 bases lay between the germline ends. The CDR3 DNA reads TGCGCCAGCAGTGACCGGACCTACAATGAGCAGTTCTTC. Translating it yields CASSDRTYNEQFF.

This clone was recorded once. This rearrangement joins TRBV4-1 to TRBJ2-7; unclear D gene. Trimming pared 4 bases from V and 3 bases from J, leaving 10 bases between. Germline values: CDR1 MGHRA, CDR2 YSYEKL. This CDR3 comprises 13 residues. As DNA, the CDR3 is TGCGCCAGCAGCCCAGGACGGTACTACGAGCAGTACTTC. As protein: CASSPGRYYEQYF.

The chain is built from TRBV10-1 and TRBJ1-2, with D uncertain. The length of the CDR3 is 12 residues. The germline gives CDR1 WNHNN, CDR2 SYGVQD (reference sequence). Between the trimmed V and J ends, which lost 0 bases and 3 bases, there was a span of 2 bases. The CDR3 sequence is CASSESDYGYTF. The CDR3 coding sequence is TGCGCCAGCAGTGAGTCGGACTATGGCTACACCTTC.

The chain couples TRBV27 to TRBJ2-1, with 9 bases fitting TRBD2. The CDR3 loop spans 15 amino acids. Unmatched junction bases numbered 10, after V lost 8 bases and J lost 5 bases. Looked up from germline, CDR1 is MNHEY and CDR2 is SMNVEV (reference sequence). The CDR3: CASSRGGGGDNEQFF. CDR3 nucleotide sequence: TGTGCCAGCTCCCGGGGCGGCGGGGGGGACAATGAGCAGTTCTTC.

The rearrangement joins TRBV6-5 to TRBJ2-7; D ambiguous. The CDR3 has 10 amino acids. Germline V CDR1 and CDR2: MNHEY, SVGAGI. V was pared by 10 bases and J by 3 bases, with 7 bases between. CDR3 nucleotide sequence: TGTGCCACCGGAGTCTACGAGCAGTACTTC. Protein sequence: CATGVYEQYF.

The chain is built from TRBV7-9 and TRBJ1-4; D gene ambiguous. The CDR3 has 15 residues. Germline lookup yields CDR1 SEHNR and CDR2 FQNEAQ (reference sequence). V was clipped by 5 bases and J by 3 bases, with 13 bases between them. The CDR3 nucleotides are TGTGCCAGCAGCCCAGATTCGGCGGCTAATGAAAAACTGTTTTTT. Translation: CASSPDSAANEKLFF.

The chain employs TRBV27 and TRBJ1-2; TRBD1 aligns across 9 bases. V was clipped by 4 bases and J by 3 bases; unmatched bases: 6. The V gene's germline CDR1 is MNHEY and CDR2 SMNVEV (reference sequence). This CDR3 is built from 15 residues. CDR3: CASSSLDRGDYGYTF. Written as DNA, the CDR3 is TGTGCCAGCAGTTCGCTGGACAGGGGTGACTATGGCTACACCTTC.

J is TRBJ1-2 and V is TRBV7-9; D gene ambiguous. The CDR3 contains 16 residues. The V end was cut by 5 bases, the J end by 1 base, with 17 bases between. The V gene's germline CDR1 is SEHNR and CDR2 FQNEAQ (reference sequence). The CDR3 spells CASSTSEEVFNYGYTF. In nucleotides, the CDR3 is TGTGCCAGCAGCACATCAGAGGAGGTTTTTAACTATGGCTACACCTTC.

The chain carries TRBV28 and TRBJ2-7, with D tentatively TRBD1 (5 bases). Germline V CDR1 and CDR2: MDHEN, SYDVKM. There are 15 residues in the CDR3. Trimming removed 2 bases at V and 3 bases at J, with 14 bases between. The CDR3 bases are TGTGCCAGCAGTTTACTCCAGGGTACGCACTACGAGCAGTACTTC. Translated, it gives CASSLLQGTHYEQYF.